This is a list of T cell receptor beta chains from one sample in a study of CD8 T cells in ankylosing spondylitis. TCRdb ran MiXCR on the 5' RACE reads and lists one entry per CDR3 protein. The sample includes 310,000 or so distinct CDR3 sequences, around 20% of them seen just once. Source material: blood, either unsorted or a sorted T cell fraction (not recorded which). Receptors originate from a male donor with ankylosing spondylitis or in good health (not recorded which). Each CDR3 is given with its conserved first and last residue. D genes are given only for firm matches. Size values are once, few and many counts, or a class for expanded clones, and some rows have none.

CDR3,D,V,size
CASAGTGDEKLFF,TRBD1,TRBV9,NA
CASSPRAGDYGYTF,NA,TRBV5-4,NA
CVSSHSQGMNTEAFF,NA,TRBV7-8,once
CAISRFTSGGATDTQYF,TRBD2,TRBV10-3,NA
CASSRGLALNEQFF,TRBD1,TRBV27,few
CASSFSKGHNTEAFF,NA,TRBV28,NA
CATKWTGHTDTQYF,TRBD1,TRBV12-3/TRBV12-4,once
CASSNKGAKNIQYF,NA,TRBV5-1,many
CASRRVPGTRYGNTIYF,NA,TRBV12-3/TRBV12-4,many
CASSLGEFQETQYF,NA,TRBV5-6,NA
CASSQGQDRAYGYTF,TRBD1,TRBV3-1,few
CASSLSKGKETQYF,NA,TRBV5-1,NA
CASSDRGGADTQYF,NA,TRBV5-1,few
CASSSGSVFNEKLFF,NA,TRBV5-1,NA
CASSLTPRGTGELFF,NA,TRBV3-1,NA
CATSLRTDTQYF,NA,TRBV24-1,few
CASSLWGSGELFF,NA,TRBV12-3/TRBV12-4,many
CASSLDRDQYF,TRBD1,TRBV6-6,few
CASSPFSSGTDTQYF,NA,TRBV18,few
CASSPDRGRNEQFF,TRBD1,TRBV7-7,few
CANSLEGQIYGYTF,NA,TRBV5-1,NA
CASRGGNSGNTIYF,NA,TRBV28,NA
CASSRQGGTLRFNQPQHF,TRBD1,TRBV6-1,NA
CASSQDLGQGGNTIYF,TRBD1,TRBV4-1,NA
CASSYNRASYNEQFF,NA,TRBV6-5,NA
CATSDPGQGGFNEQFF,TRBD1,TRBV24-1,NA
CASSQDRAAFF,TRBD1,TRBV12-3/TRBV12-4,few
CASSNGGSNQPQHF,NA,TRBV6-1,few
CASSLGGYETQYF,NA,TRBV11-2,NA
CASNRGSDTQYF,TRBD1,TRBV12-3/TRBV12-4,few
CASSLLRTSVTDTQYF,TRBD2,TRBV7-8,few
CASSLGWFRDTGELFF,NA,TRBV5-1,NA
CASSDPSWTGELFF,NA,TRBV4-2,few
CASSVVGTSGTDTQYF,TRBD2,TRBV9,NA
CASSLGRNIQYF,NA,TRBV5-6,NA
CSALLAAQSYNEQFF,NA,TRBV20-1,NA
CATQYSETSTDTQYF,NA,TRBV19,NA
CASGQTNTEAFF,NA,TRBV10-3,few
CASSGGTFNTGELFF,NA,TRBV5-1,few
CSVADGDGGNTGELFF,NA,TRBV29-1,NA
CASSFPRASGRNTGELFF,TRBD2,TRBV7-8,NA
CASSLDRGANEKLFF,TRBD1,TRBV7-9,NA
CASSLGGTVGDGYTF,TRBD1,TRBV12-3/TRBV12-4,NA
CASSPRDSQNYGYTF,TRBD1,TRBV3-1,NA
CASRRLAGGPSETGELFF,TRBD2,TRBV12-3/TRBV12-4,few
CASRKDRVITEAFF,TRBD1,TRBV6-1,few
CASSFAGYGYTF,NA,TRBV28,few
CSASSNQPQHF,NA,TRBV20-1,few
CASSWTSGDTQYF,TRBD2,TRBV12-3/TRBV12-4,many
CASSLGDRGIGELFF,TRBD1,TRBV5-5,NA
CASSPEAGNTIYF,NA,TRBV7-3,NA